This entry concerns a single T cell receptor (beta chain). This entry belongs to a study of blood T cell repertoires in COVID-19. V lost 3 bases, J lost 0 bases, and 8 bases stayed unmatched. The length of the CDR3 is 18 residues. Germline V lookup: CDR1 GTSNPN, CDR2 SVGIG (reference sequence). Clones were sequenced by immunoSEQ multiplex PCR, and TCRdb holds only the in-frame ones, with some missing. The data show 130,000 or so clones, 60% to 85% seen once. This sequence was found in a middle-aged man with acute or convalescent COVID-19. This chain joins TRBV30 and TRBJ2-1; 13 nucleotides match TRBD2. The sequencing sample was made of peripheral blood. CDR3 DNA: TGTGCCTGGAGGAGAGGACTAGCGGGGGCCAGCTCCTACAATGAGCAGTTCTTC. As protein: CAWRRGLAGASSYNEQFF.